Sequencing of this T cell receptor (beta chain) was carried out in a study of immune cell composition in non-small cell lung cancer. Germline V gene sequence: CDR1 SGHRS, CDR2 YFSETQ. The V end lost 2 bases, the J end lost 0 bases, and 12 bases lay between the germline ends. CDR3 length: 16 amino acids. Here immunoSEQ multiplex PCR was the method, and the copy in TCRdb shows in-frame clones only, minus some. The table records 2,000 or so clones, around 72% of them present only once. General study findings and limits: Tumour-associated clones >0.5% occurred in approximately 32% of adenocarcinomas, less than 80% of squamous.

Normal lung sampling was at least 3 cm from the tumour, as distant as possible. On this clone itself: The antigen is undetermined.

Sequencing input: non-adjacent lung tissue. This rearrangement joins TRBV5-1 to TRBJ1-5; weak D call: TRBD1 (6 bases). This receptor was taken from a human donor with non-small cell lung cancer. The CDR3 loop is CASSFRGPYSNQPQHF. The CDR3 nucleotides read TGCGCCAGCAGCTTCAGGGGCCCGTATAGCAATCAGCCCCAGCATTTT.